This TCR beta chain was obtained from a study of vaccination effects on CD4 cells after COVID-19. For the study at large: Post-vaccine specimens arrived a median 72 days past the second dose.

This clone was recorded once. The antigen remains unidentified. Scientists isolated CD4+ T cells after an approximately 10-day culture period ended. Each participant was given two doses of one vaccine (BNT162b2 or mRNA-1273). Data came from immunoSEQ multiplex PCR; TCRdb stores just in-frame clones and leaves some out. Found here are under 35,000 clones, around 74% of them singletons; the top ten hold more than 13%. Germline loops: CDR1 SGHDT, CDR2 YYEEEE. V dropped 3 bases and J dropped 11; count of bases not matched to a gene: 10. The CDR3 is 14 amino acids. The chain joins TRBV5-6 to TRBJ2-1; 8 nucleotides agree with TRBD2. Sequencing used CD4+ T cells from PBMCs cultured without peptide, obtained after COVID-19 vaccination. The TCR comes from a human donor who received a COVID-19 vaccine. The CDR3 DNA reads as TGTGCCAGCAGCTCCCTAGCGGGCTTGGGCCAGCAGTTCTTC. Translating gives CASSSLAGLGQQFF.